This T cell receptor (beta chain) was recovered during a study of blood T cell repertoires in COVID-19. Study information: Sites across the United States, Italy and Spain contributed samples from acute and convalescent COVID-19.

The study counted Cohort 3 donors as recovered given two negative PCRs, clearance, or symptom resolution. In the study's own analysis: Amplification of reference gene primers was used by the study to estimate nucleated cell counts. Produced via immunoSEQ multiplex PCR; TCRdb's table is partial and in-frame only. D and trimming were read from the DNA, whereas the V and J calls and clone size are those reported in that table. The sample yields about 310,000 clones, about 89% seen once. This CDR3 has 13 amino acids. V was shortened by 3 bases and J by 4 bases, with 10 bases between the two germline ends. The V gene's germline CDR1 is MNHEY and CDR2 SMNVEV (reference sequence).

The sequence derives from a woman aged 40 to 50 who had recovered from COVID-19. Sequenced: PBMCs or T cells enriched from blood (not recorded which). The rearrangement uses TRBV27 and TRBJ2-7; D perhaps matches TRBD1 (6 bases). The CDR3 bases are TGTGCCAGCAGTTTTCAGGGGAGTTACGAGCAGTACTTC. It yields the protein CASSFQGSYEQYF.